Sequencing of this TCR beta chain was carried out in a study of T cell clones after liver transplantation. Only a few counts were recorded for this clone. CDR1 and CDR2 (germline): SGHTA, FQGNSA. Trimming took 2 bases from V and 4 from J, leaving 11 bases between them. The CDR3 is 15 residues long. Produced via immunoSEQ multiplex PCR; TCRdb's table is partial and in-frame only. The sample includes tens of thousands of clones, over 80% of them seen just once. The chain is built from TRBV7-2 and TRBJ2-2; D is undetermined. The TCR originated in a human patient who received a liver transplant. Some T cells may have originated in the graft donor. The source was CD4+ T cells from blood, collected 45 to 46 months after liver transplant. CDR3 DNA sequence: TGTGCCAGCAGCTTAAACGGGTTTCGCACCGGGGAGCTGTTTTTT. It codes for CASSLNGFRTGELFF. Looking up the rest from reference TRBV7-2 and TRBJ2-2 gives the full variable domain: GAGVSQSPSNKVTEKGKDVELRCDPISGHTALYWYRQSLGQGLEFLIYFQGNSAPDKSGLPSDRFSAERTGGSVSTLTIQRTQQEDSAVYLCASSLNGFRTGELFFGEGSRLTVL.